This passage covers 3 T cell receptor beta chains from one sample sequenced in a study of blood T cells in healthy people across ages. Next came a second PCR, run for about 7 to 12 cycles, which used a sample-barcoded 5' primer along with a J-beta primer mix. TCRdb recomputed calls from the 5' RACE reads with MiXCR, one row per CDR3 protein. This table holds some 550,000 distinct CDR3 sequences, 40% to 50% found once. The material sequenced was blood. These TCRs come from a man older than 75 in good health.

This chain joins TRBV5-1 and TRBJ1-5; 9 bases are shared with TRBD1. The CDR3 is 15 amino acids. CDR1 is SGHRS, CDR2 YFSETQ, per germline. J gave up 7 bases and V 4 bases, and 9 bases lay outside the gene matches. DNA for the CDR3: TGCGCCAGCAGCCCAGGACAGGGGAGGGAACAGCCCCAGCATTTT. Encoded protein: CASSPGQGREQPQHF.

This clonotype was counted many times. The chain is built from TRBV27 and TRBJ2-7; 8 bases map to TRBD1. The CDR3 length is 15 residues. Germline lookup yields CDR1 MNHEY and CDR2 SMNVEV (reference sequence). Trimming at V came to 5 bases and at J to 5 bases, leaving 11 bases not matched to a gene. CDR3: CASSTLRGLRDEQYF. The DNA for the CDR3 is TGTGCCAGCAGTACCCTCAGGGGGCTGAGGGACGAGCAGTACTTC.

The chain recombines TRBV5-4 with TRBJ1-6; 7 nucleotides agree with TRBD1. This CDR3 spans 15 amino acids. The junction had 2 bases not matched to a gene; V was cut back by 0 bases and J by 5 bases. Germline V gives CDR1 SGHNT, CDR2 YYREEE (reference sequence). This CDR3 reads CASSLGRGNNSPLHF. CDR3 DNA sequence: TGTGCCAGCAGCTTGGGCAGGGGGAATAATTCACCCCTCCACTTT.